This TCR beta chain was identified during a study of shared clonotypes between healthy human individuals. None of the donors, who were healthy HIV-negative adults, had recently had acute infections or vaccinations. Around 90 million PBMCs served as the genomic DNA source for unsorted samples. The CDR3 length is 15 residues. Germline V gene sequence: CDR1 MNHNY, CDR2 SVGAGI (reference sequence). Trimming removed 4 bases from V and 4 bases from J; junction bases left unmatched: 8. With ten immunoSEQ deep assay plates, unsorted PBMC DNA underwent sequencing. TCRdb keeps only in-frame clones here, not all; method: immunoSEQ multiplex PCR. The sample contains about 470,000 clones, roughly 83% of which appear only once.

The receptor was derived from a woman in her thirties or forties in good health. Some clones in this sample may be carry-over from other donors' samples. The specimen sequenced was PBMCs. This rearrangement joins TRBV6-6 to TRBJ2-5; 8 bases agree with TRBD1. This chain's CDR3 is CASSSSQGGAETQYF. The CDR3 nucleotides read TGTGCCAGCAGTTCTTCACAGGGGGGCGCAGAGACCCAGTACTTC.